A single sample gave rise to the 3 T cell receptor beta chains below, sequenced in a study of T cells in localized non-small cell lung cancer. Method: immunoSEQ multiplex PCR; TCRdb's copy keeps in-frame clones and lacks some. The sample includes approximately 80,000 clones, approximately 80% seen only once; the top ten take 8.5% to 10%. Specimen: peripheral blood, collected before any cancer treatment. The source is a female donor of 60 years or more with stage I lung adenocarcinoma.

This clone was found once. The CDR3: CATRQGNEKLFF. The CDR3 coding sequence is TGTGCCACCCGACAGGGCAATGAAAAACTGTTTTTT. V gene TRBV13 combines with J gene TRBJ1-4; TRBD1 agrees at 7 bases. The CDR3 runs to 12 residues. The V segment lost 10 bases and the J segment 5 bases; nucleotides outside the gene matches: 4. Germline V gives CDR1 PRHDT, CDR2 FYEKMQ (reference sequence). Full variable domain (missing parts from reference TRBV13 and TRBJ1-4): AAGVIQSPRHLIKEKRETATLKCYPIPRHDTVYWYQQGPGQDPQFLISFYEKMQSDKGSIPDRFSAQQFSDYHSELNMSSLELGDSALYFCATRQGNEKLFFGSGTQLSVL.

The chain employs TRBV7-2 and TRBJ2-1; D is perhaps TRBD2 (5 bases). The germline V and J ends were trimmed by 0 bases and 3 bases, with 9 bases remaining between them. Germline V lookup: CDR1 SGHTA, CDR2 FQGNSA. The CDR3 spans 15 residues. For the CDR3, the DNA is TGTGCCAGCAGCTTAGCCCGGGGATACTACAATGAGCAGTTCTTC. It yields the protein CASSLARGYYNEQFF.

This clone was recorded only once. V is TRBV6-4 and J is TRBJ1-2; D is unclear. V was clipped by 2 bases and J by 6 bases, with 7 bases between them. The CDR3 totals 12 residues. Germline CDR1 and CDR2: MRHNA and SNTAGT. In DNA, the CDR3 is TGTGCCAGCAGTGACAGGACCCATGGCTACACCTTC. Its protein is CASSDRTHGYTF.